The rows below give T cell receptor beta chains drawn from one sample of a study of cytomegalovirus exposure and HLA in healthy donors. The protocol was immunoSEQ multiplex PCR, while the TCRdb copy is restricted to in-frame clones and leaves out a portion. The data contain under 150,000 clones, just over 85% of them singletons. Input material: PBMCs. The source is a woman between 18 and 30 years old in good health and CMV-seropositive. Both conserved end residues are part of each CDR3. The D gene is left open where the match is weak. Size values are once, few and many counts, or a class for expanded clones, and some rows have none.

d_call: -; clone_size: -; v_call: TRBV5-5; j_call: TRBJ2-3; cdr3_nt: TGTGCCAGCAGGACAGGTAGCACAGATACGCAGTATTTT; cdr3_aa: CASRTGSTDTQYF
d_call: -; clone_size: -; v_call: TRBV7-3; j_call: TRBJ2-2; cdr3_nt: TGTGCCAGCAGCCCTGGACTAACGGTGACCGGGGAGCTGTTTTTT; cdr3_aa: CASSPGLTVTGELFF
d_call: TRBD2; clone_size: -; v_call: TRBV27; j_call: TRBJ2-7; cdr3_nt: TGTGCCAGCAGTTTACTAGCGGGAGCGATCTCCTACGAGCAGTACTTC; cdr3_aa: CASSLLAGAISYEQYF
d_call: TRBD1; clone_size: -; v_call: TRBV5-4; j_call: TRBJ1-2; cdr3_nt: TGTGCCAGCAGCATGGGACAGCGCAAGGATGGCTACACCTTC; cdr3_aa: CASSMGQRKDGYTF
d_call: TRBD1; clone_size: once; v_call: TRBV20-1; j_call: TRBJ2-7; cdr3_nt: TGCAGTGCACAGCGGGACAGGGCGGAGTACTTC; cdr3_aa: CSAQRDRAEYF
d_call: TRBD1; clone_size: -; v_call: TRBV4-2; j_call: TRBJ2-5; cdr3_nt: TGTGCCAGCAGCCGGCGACAGGGGGGCCGCAATGAAGAGACCCAGTACTTC; cdr3_aa: CASSRRQGGRNEETQYF
d_call: -; clone_size: -; v_call: TRBV11-2; j_call: TRBJ2-3; cdr3_nt: TGTGCCAGCAGCATTAGCGGCGGGCAGGGGGTAGATACGCAGTATTTT; cdr3_aa: CASSISGGQGVDTQYF
d_call: TRBD1; clone_size: -; v_call: TRBV2; j_call: TRBJ1-6; cdr3_nt: TGTGCCAGCAGAGAGGACAGGGCTGGGAATTCACCCCTCCACTTT; cdr3_aa: CASREDRAGNSPLHF
d_call: TRBD1; clone_size: once; v_call: TRBV7-2; j_call: TRBJ1-2; cdr3_nt: TGTGCCAGCAGTCCTCAGGGGGCCGGAGGCTACACCTTC; cdr3_aa: CASSPQGAGGYTF
d_call: -; clone_size: few; v_call: TRBV10-2; j_call: TRBJ2-7; cdr3_nt: TGCGCCAGCAGTGAGGGGGGCGGGCGCAGCTCCTACGAGCAGTACTTC; cdr3_aa: CASSEGGGRSSYEQYF
d_call: -; clone_size: -; v_call: TRBV2; j_call: TRBJ1-2; cdr3_nt: TGTGCCAGCAGCCCTGGGCGCAACCCCTCGTATGGCTACACCTTC; cdr3_aa: CASSPGRNPSYGYTF
d_call: TRBD1; clone_size: -; v_call: TRBV30; j_call: TRBJ1-5; cdr3_nt: TGTGCCTGGAGTCCGACAGGGAATCAGCCCCAGCATTTT; cdr3_aa: CAWSPTGNQPQHF
d_call: -; clone_size: -; v_call: TRBV20-1; j_call: TRBJ2-3; cdr3_nt: TGCAGTGCTAGATTCGGAGCGCAGTATTTT; cdr3_aa: CSARFGAQYF
d_call: -; clone_size: -; v_call: TRBV19; j_call: TRBJ2-7; cdr3_nt: TGTGCCAGTAGTATCACGGCCAGGGGGGTTTACGAGCAGTACTTC; cdr3_aa: CASSITARGVYEQYF
d_call: TRBD2; clone_size: -; v_call: TRBV5-5; j_call: TRBJ2-7; cdr3_nt: TGTGCCAGCAGCTTGGATGAGGGACTAGCGGTTTTCCACGAGCAGTACTTC; cdr3_aa: CASSLDEGLAVFHEQYF
d_call: -; clone_size: -; v_call: TRBV5-1; j_call: TRBJ2-7; cdr3_nt: TGCGCCAGCAGCTTGGTTGGCGGAGCCTACGAGCAGTACTTC; cdr3_aa: CASSLVGGAYEQYF
d_call: -; clone_size: -; v_call: TRBV9; j_call: TRBJ2-1; cdr3_nt: TGTGCCAGCAGCGGACTGACAGGTCACAATGAGCAGTTCTTC; cdr3_aa: CASSGLTGHNEQFF
d_call: -; clone_size: -; v_call: TRBV6-5; j_call: TRBJ2-1; cdr3_nt: TGTGCCAGCAGTTACTCGAGAGGGAATGAGCAGTTCTTC; cdr3_aa: CASSYSRGNEQFF
d_call: -; clone_size: -; v_call: TRBV5-6; j_call: TRBJ2-7; cdr3_nt: TGTGCCAGCAGCTTGTTTACGGAGCCCTACGAGCAGTACTTC; cdr3_aa: CASSLFTEPYEQYF
d_call: TRBD2; clone_size: -; v_call: TRBV5-1; j_call: TRBJ2-3; cdr3_nt: TGCGCCAGCAGCTTGGGTTCCCGGGGGGGAGATACGCAGTATTTT; cdr3_aa: CASSLGSRGGDTQYF
d_call: -; clone_size: -; v_call: TRBV6-1; j_call: TRBJ2-7; cdr3_nt: TGTGCCAGCAGTGCCCCTTGGCAGGGCGGTCCCTACGAGCAGTACTTC; cdr3_aa: CASSAPWQGGPYEQYF
d_call: -; clone_size: -; v_call: TRBV6-1; j_call: TRBJ2-1; cdr3_nt: TGTGCCAGCACCTACTTCGGGGGAAATGAGCAGTTCTTC; cdr3_aa: CASTYFGGNEQFF
d_call: -; clone_size: once; v_call: TRBV30; j_call: TRBJ1-1; cdr3_nt: TGTGCCTGTCGCCCCAAAACAGGGAAGAACACTGAAGCTTTCTTT; cdr3_aa: CACRPKTGKNTEAFF
d_call: -; clone_size: -; v_call: TRBV6-1; j_call: TRBJ2-7; cdr3_nt: TGTGCCAGCAGTACCGCAGTGGTCAACTACGAGCAGTACTTC; cdr3_aa: CASSTAVVNYEQYF